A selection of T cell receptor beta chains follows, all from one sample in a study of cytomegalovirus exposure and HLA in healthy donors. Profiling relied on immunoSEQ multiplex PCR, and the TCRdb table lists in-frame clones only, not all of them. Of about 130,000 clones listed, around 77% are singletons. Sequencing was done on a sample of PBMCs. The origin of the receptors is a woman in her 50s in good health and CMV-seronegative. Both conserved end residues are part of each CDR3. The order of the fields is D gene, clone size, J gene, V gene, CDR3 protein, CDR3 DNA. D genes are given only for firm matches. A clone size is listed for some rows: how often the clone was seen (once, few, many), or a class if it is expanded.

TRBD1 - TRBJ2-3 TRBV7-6 CASSPRRDRDTDTQYF TGTGCCAGCAGCCCGCGCCGGGACAGGGACACAGATACGCAGTATTTT
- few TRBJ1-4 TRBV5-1 CASSLAGKGGELFF TGCGCCAGCAGCTTGGCAGGGAAGGGAGGAGAACTGTTTTTT
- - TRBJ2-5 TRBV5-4 CASGPQRLGTQYF TGTGCCAGCGGGCCACAGAGATTAGGGACCCAGTACTTC
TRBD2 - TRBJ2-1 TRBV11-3 CASSSPTSGRDEQFF TGTGCCAGCAGCTCCCCGACTAGCGGGAGGGATGAGCAGTTCTTC
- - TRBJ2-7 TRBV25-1 CASSAAGRLYEQYF TGTGCCAGCAGTGCCGCGGGGAGGCTCTACGAGCAGTACTTC
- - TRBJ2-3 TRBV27 CASSLWNELGADTQYF TGTGCCAGCAGTTTATGGAATGAGTTGGGCGCAGATACGCAGTATTTT
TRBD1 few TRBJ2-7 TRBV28 CASSSPQGHSYEQYF TGTGCCAGCAGTTCACCACAGGGGCATTCCTACGAGCAGTACTTC
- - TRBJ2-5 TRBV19 CASSIVTGSLGNKGTQYF TGTGCCAGTAGTATCGTAACCGGGTCCCTGGGTAATAAAGGGACCCAGTACTTC
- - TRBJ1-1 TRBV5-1 CASSGGHTEAFF TGCGCCAGCAGCGGGGGCCACACTGAAGCTTTCTTT
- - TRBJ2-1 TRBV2 CASSPPGAIYNEQFF TGTGCCAGCAGTCCCCCGGGAGCGATCTACAATGAGCAGTTCTTC
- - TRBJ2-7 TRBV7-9 CASSLVQSEQYF TGTGCCAGCAGCTTAGTACAGTCCGAGCAGTACTTC
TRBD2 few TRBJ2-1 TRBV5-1 CASSLLREAYNEQFF TGCGCCAGCAGCTTGTTGCGGGAGGCCTACAATGAGCAGTTCTTC
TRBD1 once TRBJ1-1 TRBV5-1 CASSGYDRGEEAFF TGCGCCAGCAGCGGATACGACAGGGGCGAAGAAGCTTTCTTT
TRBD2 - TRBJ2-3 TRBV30 CAWAQREGNTDTQYF TGTGCCTGGGCCCAGCGGGAGGGGAACACAGATACGCAGTATTTT
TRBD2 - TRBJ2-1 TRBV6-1 CASSAGGRASSYNEQFF TGTGCCAGCAGTGCTGGCGGGAGGGCCTCGTCGTACAATGAGCAGTTCTTC
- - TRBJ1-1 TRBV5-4 CASSFGGTEAFF TGTGCCAGCAGCTTCGGAGGTACTGAAGCTTTCTTT
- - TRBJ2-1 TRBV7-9 CASSFDEGGVQFF TGTGCCAGCAGCTTTGACGAGGGGGGGGTGCAGTTCTTC
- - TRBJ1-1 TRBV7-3 CASSLSVNTEAFF TGTGCCAGCAGCTTATCAGTGAACACTGAAGCTTTCTTT
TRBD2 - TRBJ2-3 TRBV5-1 CASSLGGGRTDTQYF TGCGCCAGCAGCTTGGGCGGGGGACGCACAGATACGCAGTATTTT